The present T cell receptor (beta chain) was sequenced within a study of blood T cell repertoires in COVID-19. Overall study context: Samples of COVID-19 (acute and convalescent) were obtained from the United States, Italy and Spain. PBMCs, B-cell-depleted T cells, or T cells provided the cDNA or gDNA that made up the material.

V lost 7 bases, J lost 5 bases, and 9 bases stayed unmatched. Germline CDR1 MNHEY, CDR2 SVGAGI. This CDR3 is built from 14 residues. Original processing methods: Estimation of nucleated cell counts relied on the amplification of reference gene primers. The method was immunoSEQ multiplex PCR; TCRdb's version includes in-frame clones alone and lacks a portion of them. Clonal size and the V and J genes are those of that table, whereas D and trimming came from the DNA. The sample has about 16,000 clones, 85% to 90% seen once; the top ten hold about 24%. V is TRBV6-5 and J is TRBJ2-7; 9 bases line up with TRBD1. The sequence was collected from a man between 60 and 75 years old with acute or convalescent COVID-19. Sequences were obtained from peripheral blood. The CDR3 DNA reads TGTGCCAGCAAGTCGGGACAGGGCTATAACGAGCAGTACTTC. Residues: CASKSGQGYNEQYF.